This T cell receptor (beta chain) was sequenced in a study of shared clonotypes between healthy human individuals. The V segment lost 4 bases and the J segment 1 base; nucleotides outside the gene matches: 2. This CDR3 comprises 15 residues. The germline V gene encodes CDR1 MNHEY and CDR2 SMNVEV (reference sequence). CD45RO-negative, CCR7-selected cells formed the naive CD8 fraction, which excluded terminally differentiated effector memory CD45RA+ cells. Note on this clone: Other DNA sequences in this sample translate to the same CDR3.

Sequencing used immunoSEQ multiplex PCR; TCRdb keeps in-frame clones, though not all of them. The data show 1.5 million to 2.5 million clones, with about 95% seen just once and 1.2% held by the top ten. The V call is TRBV27, the J call TRBJ2-3; 10 bases are shared with TRBD1. Sequencing was done on a sample of naive CD8+ T cells sorted from blood. This sequence originates from a man younger than 35 in good health. The CDR3 loop reads CASSSGQGGTDTQYF. CDR3 bases: TGTGCCAGCAGTTCAGGACAGGGGGGCACAGATACGCAGTATTTT.